This T cell receptor (beta chain) came from a study of T-cell reconstitution after alpha-beta-depleted transplantation in children listed by TCRdb under 2016. General notes on the study: T-cell immune reconstitution after TCRalphabeta/CD19-depleted allogeneic hematopoietic cell transplantation in children was quantitatively tracked in the study by means of TCR repertoire profiling.

The library came from PCR. Sequencing was performed on an Illumina HiSeq 2500. Molecular barcoding was employed in the preparation of TCR libraries, with unique molecular identifiers being used to normalize TCRbeta repertoire quantification. TCRdb ran its own pipeline on the public reads, namely fastp trimming at Q25 and MiXCR clone calling, and kept in-frame beta chains. CDR3 protein duplicates are merged, each entry listing the most common genes and DNA. Present in this sample are about 610,000 distinct CDR3 sequences, roughly a tenth of which were seen just once. The top ten constitute less than 4.5% of the sample. According to the germline V gene, CDR1 reads SGHTA and CDR2 reads FQGNSA. At the junction V is shortened by 2 bases and J by 3 bases, with 11 bases in between. Inclusive of the bounding cysteine and phenylalanine, the CDR3 is 16 residues long. The entry retains the CDR3 DNA only, 48 bases that are in frame from base 1.

Remarks on this clonotype: Its binding antigen is unknown. No much larger clone is present one base from it, and per-base qualities are unavailable.

The V gene is TRBV7-2 and the J gene is TRBJ2-6, and perhaps TRBD1 as D gene, on 5 matching bases. This TCR was recovered from a human donor who donated a stem cell graft to a child with acute myeloid leukemia. The material sequenced was PBMCs from the stem cell graft donor, taken from the stem cell graft. The DNA is TGTGCCAGCAGCTTAAAGGGGCTGGGTGGGGCCAACGTCCTGACTTTC. This encodes CASSLKGLGGANVLTF.